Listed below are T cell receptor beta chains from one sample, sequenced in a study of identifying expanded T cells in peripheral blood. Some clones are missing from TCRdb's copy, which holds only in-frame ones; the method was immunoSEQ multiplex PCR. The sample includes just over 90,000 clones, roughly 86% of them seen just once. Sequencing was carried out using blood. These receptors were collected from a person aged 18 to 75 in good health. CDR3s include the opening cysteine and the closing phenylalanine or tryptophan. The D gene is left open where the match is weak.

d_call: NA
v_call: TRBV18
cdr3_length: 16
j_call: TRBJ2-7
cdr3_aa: CASSPREGFSSYEQYF
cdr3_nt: TGTGCCAGCTCACCACGAGAAGGTTTCAGCTCCTACGAGCAGTACTTC

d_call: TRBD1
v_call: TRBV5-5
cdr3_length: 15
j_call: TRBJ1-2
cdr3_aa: CASSLEGTANYGYTF
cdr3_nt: TGTGCCAGCAGCTTGGAGGGGACAGCTAACTATGGCTACACCTTC

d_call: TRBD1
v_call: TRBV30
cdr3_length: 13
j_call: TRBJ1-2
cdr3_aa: CAWSIGQGYGYTF
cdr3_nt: TGTGCCTGGAGTATAGGACAGGGCTATGGCTACACCTTC

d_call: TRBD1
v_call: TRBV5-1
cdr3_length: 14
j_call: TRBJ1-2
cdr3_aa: CASSWAGQGYGYTF
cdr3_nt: TGCGCCAGCAGCTGGGCGGGACAGGGGTATGGCTACACCTTC

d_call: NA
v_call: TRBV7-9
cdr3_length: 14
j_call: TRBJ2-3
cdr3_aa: CASSKLVEADTQYF
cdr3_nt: TGTGCCAGCAGCAAGCTAGTGGAGGCAGATACGCAGTATTTT

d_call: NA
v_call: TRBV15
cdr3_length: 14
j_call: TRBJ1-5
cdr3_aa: CATSRGTTAQPQHF
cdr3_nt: TGTGCCACCAGCAGGGGGACCACGGCTCAGCCCCAGCATTTT

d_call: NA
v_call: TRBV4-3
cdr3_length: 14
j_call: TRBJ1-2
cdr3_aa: CASSRVPGNYGYTF
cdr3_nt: TGCGCCAGCAGCCGGGTACCCGGGAACTATGGCTACACCTTC

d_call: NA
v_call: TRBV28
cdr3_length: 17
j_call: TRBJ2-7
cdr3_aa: CASSLGRRTVPSYEQYF
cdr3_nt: TGTGCCAGCAGTTTGGGCCGAAGGACAGTCCCTTCCTACGAGCAGTACTTC

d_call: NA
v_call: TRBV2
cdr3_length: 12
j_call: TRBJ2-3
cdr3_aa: CASSYSTDTQYF
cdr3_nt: TGTGCCAGCAGTTATTCCACAGATACGCAGTATTTT

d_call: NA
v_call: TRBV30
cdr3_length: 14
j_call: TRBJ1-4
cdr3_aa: CACHVIGPGEKLFF
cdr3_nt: TGTGCCTGCCACGTGATTGGGCCGGGTGAAAAACTGTTTTTT

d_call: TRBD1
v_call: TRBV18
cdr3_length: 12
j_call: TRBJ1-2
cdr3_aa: CASEGQGYGYTF
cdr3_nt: TGTGCCAGCGAGGGACAGGGATATGGCTACACCTTC